The 11 T cell receptor beta chains listed next were all sequenced from one sample in a study of blood T cell repertoires in COVID-19. TCRdb's copy holds only in-frame clones and misses some; the assay was immunoSEQ multiplex PCR. Of roughly 160,000 clones listed, roughly 81% were seen once; the top ten hold 1.1%. The sequenced material came from peripheral blood. The receptor source for this set is a man between 40 and 49 years old with acute or convalescent COVID-19.

This chain connects TRBV11-3 to TRBJ1-1; perhaps TRBD1 as D (6 bases). CDR3 length: 13 residues. Germline assignment: CDR1 SGHNT and CDR2 YENEEA. The V gene lost 5 bases and the J gene lost 1 base, with 8 bases spanning the gap. CDR3 DNA sequence: TGTGCCAGCAGCCGACAGGCGAACACTGAAGCTTTCTTT. This codes for CASSRQANTEAFF.

On this clone itself: The junction departs from germline at one end; a sequencing error may be responsible. The chain has TRBV30 and TRBJ2-7; D call uncertain. CDR3 length equals 13 residues. Germline-derived CDR1 and CDR2 are GTSNPN and SVGIG (reference sequence). This CDR3 reads CAWSRESGYGQYF. Written as DNA, the CDR3 is TGTGCCTGGAGTCGAGAGTCAGGCTACGGGCAGTACTTC.

J is TRBJ2-7 and V is TRBV2, with D perhaps TRBD2 (6 bases). The CDR3 contains 10 residues. CDR1 SNHLY and CDR2 FYNNEI come from the germline V gene. V was cut by 8 bases and J by 6 bases, with 8 bases left in between. The CDR3 DNA follows: TGTGCCAGCCAAGCGGGCGAGCAGTACTTC. This translates into CASQAGEQYF.

Of note for this clone: One junction end does not reproduce the germline sequence, and a read error may be involved. J is TRBJ2-7 and V is TRBV6-1, with a possible D match to TRBD1 (6 bases). The CDR3 consists of 16 residues. CDR1 and CDR2 from the germline V gene are MNHNS and SASEGT. CDR3 amino acids: CASNEIGQRRTYEQYF. CDR3 bases: TGTGCCAGCAATGAAATCGGACAGCGCCGTACCTACGAGCAGTACTTC.

The chain has TRBV6-5 and TRBJ2-5; no reliable D call. CDR3 length equals 15 residues. Germline V gene sequence: CDR1 MNHEY, CDR2 SVGAGI. Trimming pared 5 bases from V and 1 base from J, leaving 14 bases between. The CDR3 loop reads CASSRLPRIQETQYF. CDR3 in DNA: TGTGCCAGCAGTCGGCTTCCGAGGATCCAAGAGACCCAGTACTTC.

The chain couples TRBV2 to TRBJ1-2; the D is unclear. Trimming cost V 1 base and J 4 bases, with 10 bases left between them. From germline, CDR1 is SNHLY and CDR2 FYNNEI. This CDR3 spans 14 amino acids. The CDR3 DNA reads as TGTGCCAGCAGTGAAGAGTTCGCGCGCTATGGCTACACCTTC. Residues: CASSEEFARYGYTF.

The chain recombines TRBV2 with TRBJ1-3, with 7 bases lining up with TRBD1. Germline V gene sequence: CDR1 SNHLY, CDR2 FYNNEI. The CDR3 length is 14 residues. After removal of 6 bases from V and 3 bases from J, the junction contained 5 bases not matched to a gene. In nucleotides, the CDR3 is TGTGCCAGCAGCGGTACAGGGGATGGAAACACCATATATTTT. Amino acid sequence: CASSGTGDGNTIYF.

The genes are TRBV9 and TRBJ1-5; D remains ambiguous. The V end lost 0 bases, the J end lost 2 bases, and 6 bases lay between the germline ends. The CDR3 length is 14 residues. Germline V lookup: CDR1 SGDLS, CDR2 YYNGEE. The CDR3 DNA reads as TGTGCCAGCAGCGTAGGAACACGCAATCAGCCCCAGCATTTT. It is translated as CASSVGTRNQPQHF. The entire variable domain, with the rest obtained from reference TRBV9 and TRBJ1-5, is as follows: DSGVTQTPKHLITATGQRVTLRCSPRSGDLSVYWYQQSLDQGLQFLIQYYNGEERAKGNILERFSAQQFPDLHSELNLSSLELGDSALYFCASSVGTRNQPQHFGDGTRLSIL.

The chain has TRBV29-1 and TRBJ2-7; the match to TRBD1 covers 9 bases. V lost 6 bases and J lost 2; bases outside the gene matches: 5. The CDR3 is made up of 13 amino acids. From germline, CDR1 is SQVTM and CDR2 ANQGSEA. Here the CDR3 reads CSVEGQGTYEQYF. The CDR3 DNA reads TGCAGCGTGGAGGGACAGGGCACCTACGAGCAGTACTTC.

This chain uses TRBV4-1 with TRBJ2-7; maybe TRBD1 (6 bases). The CDR3 runs to 15 residues. V was clipped by 3 bases and J by 0 bases, with 12 bases between them. The germline gives CDR1 MGHRA, CDR2 YSYEKL. As DNA, the CDR3 is TGCGCCAGCAGCCAGCATCAGGGGACCTCCTACGAGCAGTACTTC. Translated: CASSQHQGTSYEQYF.

CDR3 region: CASSQDTILNTGELFF. Here the CDR3 DNA reads TGTGCCAGCAGCCAGGACACAATCCTGAACACCGGGGAGCTGTTTTTT. This chain uses TRBV7-9 with TRBJ2-2; D perhaps matches TRBD1 (5 bases). This CDR3 has 16 residues. Germline CDR1 is SEHNR and CDR2 is FQNEAQ (reference sequence). Between the trimmed V and J ends, which lost 5 bases and 1 base, there was a span of 14 bases.